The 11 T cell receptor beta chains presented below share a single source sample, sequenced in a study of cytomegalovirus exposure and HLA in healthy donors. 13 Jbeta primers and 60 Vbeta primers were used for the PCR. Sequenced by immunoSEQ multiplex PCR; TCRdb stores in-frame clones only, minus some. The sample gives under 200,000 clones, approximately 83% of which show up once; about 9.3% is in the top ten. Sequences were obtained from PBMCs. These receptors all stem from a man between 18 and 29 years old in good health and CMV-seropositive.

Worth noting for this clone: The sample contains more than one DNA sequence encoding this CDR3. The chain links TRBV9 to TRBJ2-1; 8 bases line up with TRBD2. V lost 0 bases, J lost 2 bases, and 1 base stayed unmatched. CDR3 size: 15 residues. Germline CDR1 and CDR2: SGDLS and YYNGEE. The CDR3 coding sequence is TGTGCCAGCAGCGTAGTCGGGGGGGCCTACAATGAGCAGTTCTTC. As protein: CASSVVGGAYNEQFF.

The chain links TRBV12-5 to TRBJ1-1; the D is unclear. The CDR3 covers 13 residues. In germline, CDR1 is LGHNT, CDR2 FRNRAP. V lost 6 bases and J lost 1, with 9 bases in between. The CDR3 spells CASGLTGNTEAFF. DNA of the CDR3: TGTGCTAGTGGCTTAACGGGGAACACTGAAGCTTTCTTT.

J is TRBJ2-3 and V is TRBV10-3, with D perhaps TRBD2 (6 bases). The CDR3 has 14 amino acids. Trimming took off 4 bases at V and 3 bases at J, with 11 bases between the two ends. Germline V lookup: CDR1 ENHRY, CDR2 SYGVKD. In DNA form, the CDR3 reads TGTGCCATCAGTGTGGAGGGGAGGACAGATACGCAGTATTTT. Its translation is CAISVEGRTDTQYF.

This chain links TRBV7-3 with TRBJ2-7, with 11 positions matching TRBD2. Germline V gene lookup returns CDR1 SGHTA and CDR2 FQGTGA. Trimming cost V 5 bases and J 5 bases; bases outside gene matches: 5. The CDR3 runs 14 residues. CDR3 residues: CASSQTSGEHEQYF. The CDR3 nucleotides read TGTGCCAGCAGCCAGACTAGCGGGGAACACGAGCAGTACTTC.

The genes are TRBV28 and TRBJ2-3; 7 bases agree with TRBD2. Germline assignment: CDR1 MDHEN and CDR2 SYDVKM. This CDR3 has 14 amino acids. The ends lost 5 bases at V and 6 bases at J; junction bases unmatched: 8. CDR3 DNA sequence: TGTGCCAGCAGTCCGGGGGGACCCCGGGATACGCAGTATTTT. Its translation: CASSPGGPRDTQYF.

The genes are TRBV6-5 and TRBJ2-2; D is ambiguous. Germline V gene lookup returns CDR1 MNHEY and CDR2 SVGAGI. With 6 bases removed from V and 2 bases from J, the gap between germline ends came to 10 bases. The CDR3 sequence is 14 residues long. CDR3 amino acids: CASRTSPNTGELFF. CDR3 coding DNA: TGTGCCAGCAGGACATCGCCAAACACCGGGGAGCTGTTTTTT.

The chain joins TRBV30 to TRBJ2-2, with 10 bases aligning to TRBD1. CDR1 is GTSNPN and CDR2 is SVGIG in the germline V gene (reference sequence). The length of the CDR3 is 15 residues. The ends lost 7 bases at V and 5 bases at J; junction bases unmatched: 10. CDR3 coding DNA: TGTGCCTACCACGACAGGGGGCGCAAGACCGGGGAGCTGTTTTTT. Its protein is CAYHDRGRKTGELFF.

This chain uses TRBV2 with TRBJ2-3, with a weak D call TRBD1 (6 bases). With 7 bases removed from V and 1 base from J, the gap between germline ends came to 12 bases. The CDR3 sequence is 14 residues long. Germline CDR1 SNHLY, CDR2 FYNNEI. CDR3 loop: CASIRDTGTDTQYF. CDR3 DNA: TGTGCCAGCATTCGGGACACAGGCACAGATACGCAGTATTTT.

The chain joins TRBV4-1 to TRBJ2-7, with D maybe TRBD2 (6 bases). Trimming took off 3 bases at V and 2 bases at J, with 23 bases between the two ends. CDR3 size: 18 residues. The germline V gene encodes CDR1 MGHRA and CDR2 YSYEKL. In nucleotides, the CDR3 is TGCGCCAGCAGCCAGACCGATGGAGGGCCGGCCGGGACCTACGAGCAGTACTTC. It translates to CASSQTDGGPAGTYEQYF.

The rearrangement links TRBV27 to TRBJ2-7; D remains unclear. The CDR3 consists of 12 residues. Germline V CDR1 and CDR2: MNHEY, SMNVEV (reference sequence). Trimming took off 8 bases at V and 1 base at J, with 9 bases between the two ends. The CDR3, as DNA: TGTGCCAGCGGCTTTTCTTCCTACGAGCAGTACTTC. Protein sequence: CASGFSSYEQYF.

This CDR3 reads CASSLGASGRTDTQYF. In DNA form, the CDR3 reads TGTGCCAGCAGCCTCGGGGCTAGCGGCCGCACAGATACGCAGTATTTT. V gene TRBV14 combines with J gene TRBJ2-3, with 7 nucleotides matching TRBD2. The germline V gene has CDR1 SGHDN and CDR2 FVKESK. This CDR3 region has 16 residues. Trimming took 4 bases from V and 1 from J; bases not matched to a gene: 8. The full variable domain, rest sourced from reference TRBV14 and TRBJ2-3, is EAGVTQFPSHSVIEKGQTVTLRCDPISGHDNLYWYRRVMGKEIKFLLHFVKESKQDESGMPNNRFLAERTGGTYSTLKVQPAELEDSGVYFCASSLGASGRTDTQYFGPGTRLTVL.